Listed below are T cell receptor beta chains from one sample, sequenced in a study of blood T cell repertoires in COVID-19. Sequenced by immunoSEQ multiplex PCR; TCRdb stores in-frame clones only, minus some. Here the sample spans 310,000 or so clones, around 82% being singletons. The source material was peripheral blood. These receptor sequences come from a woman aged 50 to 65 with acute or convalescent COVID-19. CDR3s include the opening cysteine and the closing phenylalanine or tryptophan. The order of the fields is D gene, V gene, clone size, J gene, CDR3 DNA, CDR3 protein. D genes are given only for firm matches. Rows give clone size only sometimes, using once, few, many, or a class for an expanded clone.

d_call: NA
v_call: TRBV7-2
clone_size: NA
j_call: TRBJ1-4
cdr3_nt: TGTGCCAGCAGTTTGGCAGGACAAACTAATGAAAAACTGTTTTTT
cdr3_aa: CASSLAGQTNEKLFF

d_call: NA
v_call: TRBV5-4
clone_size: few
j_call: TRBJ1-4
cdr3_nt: TGTGCCAGCAGCTTAGCTGATGGGGGCTCTAATGAAAAACTGTTTTTT
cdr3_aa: CASSLADGGSNEKLFF

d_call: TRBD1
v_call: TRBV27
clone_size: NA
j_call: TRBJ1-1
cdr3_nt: TGTGCCAGCAGTTTATCCCGGGACAGGGCGAACACTGAAGCTTTCTTT
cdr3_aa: CASSLSRDRANTEAFF

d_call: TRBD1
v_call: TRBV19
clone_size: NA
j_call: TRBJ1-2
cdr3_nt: TGTGCCAGTAGTTACCTTGGACAGGGAGTATTTGGCTACACCTTC
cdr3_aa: CASSYLGQGVFGYTF

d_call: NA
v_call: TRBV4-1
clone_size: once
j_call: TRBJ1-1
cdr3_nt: TGCGCCAGCAGCCAAGACAGGAATACTGAAGCTTTCTTT
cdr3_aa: CASSQDRNTEAFF

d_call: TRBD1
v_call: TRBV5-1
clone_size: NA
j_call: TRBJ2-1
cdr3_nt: TGCGCCAGCAGCCTACGGACAGGGTCGAATGAGCAGTTCTTC
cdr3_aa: CASSLRTGSNEQFF

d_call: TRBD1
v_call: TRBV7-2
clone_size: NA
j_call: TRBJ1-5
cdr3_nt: TGTGCCAGCAGCCTATACGGGACAGAAGGCAATCAGCCCCAGCATTTT
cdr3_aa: CASSLYGTEGNQPQHF

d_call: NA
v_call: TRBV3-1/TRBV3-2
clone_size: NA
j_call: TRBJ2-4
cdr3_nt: TGTGCCAGCAGCCATCGAGACAGCTACAAAAACATTCAGTACTTC
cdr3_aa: CASSHRDSYKNIQYF

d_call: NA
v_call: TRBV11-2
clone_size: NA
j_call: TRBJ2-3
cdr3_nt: TGTGCCAGCAGCTTAGGAAGGAGTTTTGCTAGCACAGATACGCAGTATTTT
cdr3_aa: CASSLGRSFASTDTQYF

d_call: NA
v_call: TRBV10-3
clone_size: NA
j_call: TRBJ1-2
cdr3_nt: TGTGCCATCAGTGATCTGGCGGAAATCTATGGCTACACCTTC
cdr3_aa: CAISDLAEIYGYTF

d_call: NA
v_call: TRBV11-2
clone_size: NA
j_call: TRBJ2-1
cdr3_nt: TGTGCCAGCAGCTTAGGCGAGTTACAGCAGTTCTTC
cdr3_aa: CASSLGELQQFF

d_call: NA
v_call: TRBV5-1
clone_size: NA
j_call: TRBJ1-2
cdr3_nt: TGCGCCAGCACTTTGGGAGGGGAAAACTATGGCTACACCTTC
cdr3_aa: CASTLGGENYGYTF

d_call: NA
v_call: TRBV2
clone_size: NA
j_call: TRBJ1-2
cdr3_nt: TGTGCCAGCAGTTTTAAGACAGAATCGAACTATGGCTACACCTTC
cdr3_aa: CASSFKTESNYGYTF

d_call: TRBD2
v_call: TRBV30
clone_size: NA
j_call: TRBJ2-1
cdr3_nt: TGTGCCTGGTCACTAGCGGGAGGGGCTAATGAGCAGTTCTTC
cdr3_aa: CAWSLAGGANEQFF

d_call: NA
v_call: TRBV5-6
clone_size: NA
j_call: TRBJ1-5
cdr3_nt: TGTGCCAGCAGCCGGAGGGGAGAAGGGCAGCCCCAGCATTTT
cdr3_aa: CASSRRGEGQPQHF

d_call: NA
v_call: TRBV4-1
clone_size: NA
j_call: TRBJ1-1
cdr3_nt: TGCGCCAGCAGCCTCTCGACAGCGATTACCACTGAAGCTTTCTTT
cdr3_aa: CASSLSTAITTEAFF

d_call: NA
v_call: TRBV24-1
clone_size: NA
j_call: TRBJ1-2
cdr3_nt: TGTGCCACCAGTGAAGAGGGGGTCCGGGGCTACACCTTC
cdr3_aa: CATSEEGVRGYTF

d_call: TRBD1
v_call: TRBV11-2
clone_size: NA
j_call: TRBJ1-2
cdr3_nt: TGTGCCAGCAGCACAACCTCCGGGACAGCTAACTATGGCTACACCTTC
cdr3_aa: CASSTTSGTANYGYTF

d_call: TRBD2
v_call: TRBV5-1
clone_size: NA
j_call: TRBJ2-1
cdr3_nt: TGCGCCAGCAGCTTGACCGGGACTAGCGGGAGGATTGAGCAGTTCTTC
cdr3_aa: CASSLTGTSGRIEQFF

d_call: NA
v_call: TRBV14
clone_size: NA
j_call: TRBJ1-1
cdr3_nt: TGTGCCAGCAGCCAGACACAGGGAGGGGGAGCTTTCTTT
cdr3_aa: CASSQTQGGGAFF

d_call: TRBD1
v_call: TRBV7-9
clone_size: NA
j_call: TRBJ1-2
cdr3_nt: TGTGCCAGCAGCTCCCCGGGACAGGGTGTTCATGGCTACACCTTC
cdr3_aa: CASSSPGQGVHGYTF

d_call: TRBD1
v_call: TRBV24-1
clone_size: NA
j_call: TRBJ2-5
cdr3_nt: TGTGCCACCAGTGACTCGGGACAGGGCCAAGAGACCCAGTACTTC
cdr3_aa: CATSDSGQGQETQYF

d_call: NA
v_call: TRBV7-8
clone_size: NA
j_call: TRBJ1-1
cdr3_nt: TGTGCCAGCAGCTTAGTCTCACAGACAAACACTGAAGCTTTCTTT
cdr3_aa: CASSLVSQTNTEAFF

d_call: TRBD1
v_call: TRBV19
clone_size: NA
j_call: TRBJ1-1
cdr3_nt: TGTGCCAGTAGCGGGACAGGGCTTGAAGCTTTCTTT
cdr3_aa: CASSGTGLEAFF

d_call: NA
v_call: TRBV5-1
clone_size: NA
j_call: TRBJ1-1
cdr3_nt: TGCGCCAGCAGCGGCTCAGGGGTGGGGACTGAAGCTTTCTTT
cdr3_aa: CASSGSGVGTEAFF

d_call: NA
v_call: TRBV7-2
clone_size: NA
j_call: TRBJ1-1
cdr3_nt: TGTGCCAGCACCCTTTTTGGGGGGGACATAAACACTGAAGCTTTCTTT
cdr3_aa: CASTLFGGDINTEAFF

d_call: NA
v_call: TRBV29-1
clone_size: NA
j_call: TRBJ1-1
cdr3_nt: TGCAGCGCCCCTAATTCGAACACTGAAGCTTTCTTT
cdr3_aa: CSAPNSNTEAFF

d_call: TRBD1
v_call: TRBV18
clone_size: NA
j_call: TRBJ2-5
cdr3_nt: TGTGCCAGCTCACCATCGGGACAGGGACAAGGGACCCAGTACTTC
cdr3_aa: CASSPSGQGQGTQYF

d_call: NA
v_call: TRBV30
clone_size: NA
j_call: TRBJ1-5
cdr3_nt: TGTGCCTGGAGTAAGTTTCGCGGGATGGAGCCCCAGCATTTT
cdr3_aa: CAWSKFRGMEPQHF

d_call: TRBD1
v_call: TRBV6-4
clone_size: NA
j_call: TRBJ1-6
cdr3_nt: TGTGCCAGCAGTGACTCGGACAGGGCGCGGAATTCACCCCTCCACTTT
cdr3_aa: CASSDSDRARNSPLHF

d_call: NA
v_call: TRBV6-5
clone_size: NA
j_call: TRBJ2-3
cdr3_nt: TGTGCCAGCAGTTATAGTCGACAAGGAGGAGATACGCAGTATTTT
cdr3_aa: CASSYSRQGGDTQYF

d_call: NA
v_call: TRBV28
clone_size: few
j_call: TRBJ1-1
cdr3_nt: TGTGCCAGCAGTTTAATACAGGGTCCTGAAGCTTTCTTT
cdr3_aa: CASSLIQGPEAFF

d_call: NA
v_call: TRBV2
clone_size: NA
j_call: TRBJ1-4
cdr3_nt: TGTGCCACCTTGAGAGGCACTAATGAAAAACTGTTTTTT
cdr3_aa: CATLRGTNEKLFF

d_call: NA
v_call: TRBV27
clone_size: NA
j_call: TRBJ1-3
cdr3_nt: TGTGCCAGCAGTTTAAGGGGGGGCCTAAACACCATATATTTT
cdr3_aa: CASSLRGGLNTIYF

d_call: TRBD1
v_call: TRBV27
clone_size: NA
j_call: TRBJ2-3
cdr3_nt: TGTGCCAGCAGTTCCTACGGGACAGGGGCTTCCACAGATACGCAGTATTTT
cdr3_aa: CASSSYGTGASTDTQYF

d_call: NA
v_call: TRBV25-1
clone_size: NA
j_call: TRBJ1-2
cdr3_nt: TGTGCCAGCAGTGAACACGGAGCTAACTATGGCTACACCTTC
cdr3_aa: CASSEHGANYGYTF

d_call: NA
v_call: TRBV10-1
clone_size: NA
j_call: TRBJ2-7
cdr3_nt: TGCGCCAGCAGTGACCAGCGGGTCTCCTACGAGCAGTACTTC
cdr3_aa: CASSDQRVSYEQYF

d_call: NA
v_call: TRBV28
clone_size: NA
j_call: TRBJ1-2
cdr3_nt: TGTGCCAGCAGTCGCCCTATGACAGGTCGGCGGGTTGGCTACACCTTC
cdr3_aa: CASSRPMTGRRVGYTF

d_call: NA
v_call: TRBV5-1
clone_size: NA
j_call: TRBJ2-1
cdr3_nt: TGCGCCAGCAGCTTGGCCTGGCAGGGGCCGTACAATGAGCAGTTCTTC
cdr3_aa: CASSLAWQGPYNEQFF

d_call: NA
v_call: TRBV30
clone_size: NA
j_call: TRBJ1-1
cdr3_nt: TGTGCCCTATGGGCAGGACTTGAAGCTTTCTTT
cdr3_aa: CALWAGLEAFF

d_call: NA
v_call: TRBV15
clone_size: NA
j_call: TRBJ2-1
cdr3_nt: TGTGCCACCAGCTCCATAGACAGTTACAATGAGCAGTTCTTC
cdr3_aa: CATSSIDSYNEQFF

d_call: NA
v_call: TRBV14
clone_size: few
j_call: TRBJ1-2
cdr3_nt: TGTGCCAGCAGCCTCCATGCAGGGTGGGGCTATGGCTACACCTTC
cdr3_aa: CASSLHAGWGYGYTF

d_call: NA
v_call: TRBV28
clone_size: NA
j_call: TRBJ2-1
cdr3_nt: TGTGCCAGCAGTCTGCAGGTGAATGAGCAGTTCTTC
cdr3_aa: CASSLQVNEQFF

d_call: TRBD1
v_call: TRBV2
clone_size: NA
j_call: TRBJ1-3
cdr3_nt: TGTGCCAGCAGTGCTGCGACAGGGGGAGGAAACACCATATATTTT
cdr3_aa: CASSAATGGGNTIYF

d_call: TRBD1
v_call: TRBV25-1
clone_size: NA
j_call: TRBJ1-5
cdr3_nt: TGTGCCAGCAGTGAAGCCGGGACAGGGGATCAGCCCCAGCATTTT
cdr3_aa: CASSEAGTGDQPQHF

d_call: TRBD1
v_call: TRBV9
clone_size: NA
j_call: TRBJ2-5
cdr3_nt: TGTGCCAGCAGCCCCTGGGAGTCAGGGGGAGAGACCCAGTACTTC
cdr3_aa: CASSPWESGGETQYF

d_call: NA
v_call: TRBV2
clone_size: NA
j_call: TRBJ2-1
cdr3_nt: TGTGCCAGCAGTGAATTGGAGGGGAGTTCGAATGAGCAGTTCTTC
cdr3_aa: CASSELEGSSNEQFF

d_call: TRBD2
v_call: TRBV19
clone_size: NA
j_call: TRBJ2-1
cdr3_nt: TGTGCCAGTAGTATCTCTGCTAGCGGGAGACCACCCTACAATGAGCAGTTCTTC
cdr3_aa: CASSISASGRPPYNEQFF